A selection of T cell receptor beta chains follows, all from one sample in a study of human T cells and chemical hapten exposure. MiXCR, applied by TCRdb to the RACE reads, yields one record per CDR3 protein. The table records roughly 71,000 distinct CDR3 sequences, around 6.1% of them present only once. The sample was whole blood. These receptors came from a female donor in good health. Some clones in this sample may be carry-over from other donors' samples. Both conserved end residues are part of each CDR3. The order of the fields is J gene, clone size, V gene, D gene, CDR3 protein, CDR3 DNA. D genes are given only for firm matches. Rows give clone size only sometimes, using once, few, many, or a class for an expanded clone.

J gene: TRBJ2-3; clone size: -; V gene: TRBV14; D gene: TRBD2; CDR3 protein: CASSLAGATGTQYF; CDR3 DNA: TGTGCCAGCAGCCTAGCGGGAGCCACGGGTACGCAGTATTTT
J gene: TRBJ2-1; clone size: -; V gene: TRBV7-2; D gene: -; CDR3 protein: CASSLGLASSYNEQFF; CDR3 DNA: TGTGCCAGCAGCTTAGGGCTGGCTTCGTCCTACAATGAGCAGTTCTTC
J gene: TRBJ2-5; clone size: -; V gene: TRBV5-1; D gene: -; CDR3 protein: CASSLDGAQYF; CDR3 DNA: TGCGCCAGCAGCTTGGATGGGGCCCAGTACTTC
J gene: TRBJ1-1; clone size: -; V gene: TRBV4-1; D gene: -; CDR3 protein: CASRRIGAGPNTEAFF; CDR3 DNA: TGCGCCAGCAGACGGATCGGGGCGGGGCCGAACACTGAAGCTTTCTTT
J gene: TRBJ2-7; clone size: few; V gene: TRBV20-1; D gene: -; CDR3 protein: CSATTGLGSYEQYF; CDR3 DNA: TGCAGTGCTACCACTGGGCTAGGTAGCTACGAGCAGTACTTC
J gene: TRBJ1-1; clone size: few; V gene: TRBV28; D gene: -; CDR3 protein: CASRTLWQGMNTEAFF; CDR3 DNA: TGTGCCAGCAGGACCCTTTGGCAGGGGATGAACACTGAAGCTTTCTTT
J gene: TRBJ1-2; clone size: many; V gene: TRBV4-2; D gene: -; CDR3 protein: CASSQANRAELTYGYTF; CDR3 DNA: TGTGCCAGCAGCCAAGCCAACAGGGCCGAGCTAACCTATGGCTACACCTTC
J gene: TRBJ2-7; clone size: -; V gene: TRBV29-1; D gene: -; CDR3 protein: CSVAGDLPPYEQYF; CDR3 DNA: TGCAGCGTGGCAGGGGATTTGCCGCCCTACGAGCAGTACTTC
J gene: TRBJ2-3; clone size: many; V gene: TRBV6-6; D gene: -; CDR3 protein: CASSYSIYGGRGTQYF; CDR3 DNA: TGTGCCAGCAGTTACTCGATATATGGGGGTAGGGGTACGCAGTATTTT
J gene: TRBJ2-1; clone size: few; V gene: TRBV5-1; D gene: -; CDR3 protein: CASSLKGGVNEQFF; CDR3 DNA: TGCGCCAGCAGCTTGAAAGGGGGGGTAAATGAGCAGTTCTTC
J gene: TRBJ2-3; clone size: many; V gene: TRBV27; D gene: TRBD1; CDR3 protein: CASSGRQGAFSTDTQYF; CDR3 DNA: TGTGCCAGCAGTGGCAGACAGGGGGCCTTTAGCACAGATACGCAGTATTTT
J gene: TRBJ1-5; clone size: many; V gene: TRBV29-1; D gene: -; CDR3 protein: CSVGQWGQPQHF; CDR3 DNA: TGCAGCGTTGGACAGTGGGGTCAGCCCCAGCATTTT
J gene: TRBJ2-1; clone size: many; V gene: TRBV13; D gene: TRBD1; CDR3 protein: CASSLGTGPGDEQFF; CDR3 DNA: TGTGCCAGCAGCTTAGGGACAGGGCCAGGGGATGAGCAGTTCTTC
J gene: TRBJ2-3; clone size: -; V gene: TRBV27; D gene: TRBD2; CDR3 protein: CASSLSRGADTQYF; CDR3 DNA: TGTGCCAGCAGTTTGTCGCGGGGGGCAGATACGCAGTATTTT
J gene: TRBJ1-4; clone size: few; V gene: TRBV10-3; D gene: -; CDR3 protein: CAISEWETNEKLFF; CDR3 DNA: TGTGCCATCAGTGAGTGGGAAACTAATGAAAAACTGTTTTTT
J gene: TRBJ2-2; clone size: -; V gene: TRBV24-1; D gene: -; CDR3 protein: CATSDLFIPGELFF; CDR3 DNA: TGTGCCACCAGTGATTTGTTTATCCCCGGGGAGCTGTTTTTT
J gene: TRBJ2-3; clone size: many; V gene: TRBV11-2; D gene: -; CDR3 protein: CASSLIRGSTDTQYF; CDR3 DNA: TGTGCCAGCAGCCTAATCCGGGGTTCCACAGATACGCAGTATTTT
J gene: TRBJ2-7; clone size: -; V gene: TRBV27; D gene: TRBD1; CDR3 protein: CASSFRDRGVDEQYF; CDR3 DNA: TGTGCCAGCAGTTTCCGGGACAGGGGGGTGGACGAGCAGTACTTC
J gene: TRBJ1-2; clone size: many; V gene: TRBV29-1; D gene: TRBD1; CDR3 protein: CSVETGGYGYTF; CDR3 DNA: TGCAGCGTTGAGACAGGGGGCTATGGCTACACCTTC
J gene: TRBJ2-7; clone size: -; V gene: TRBV20-1; D gene: -; CDR3 protein: CSASPEGLSAYEQYF; CDR3 DNA: TGCAGTGCTAGTCCCGAAGGACTATCGGCCTACGAGCAGTACTTC
J gene: TRBJ2-3; clone size: many; V gene: TRBV10-3; D gene: -; CDR3 protein: CAISETQGVDTQYF; CDR3 DNA: TGTGCCATCAGTGAGACGCAGGGCGTAGATACGCAGTATTTT
J gene: TRBJ2-7; clone size: few; V gene: TRBV27; D gene: TRBD2; CDR3 protein: CASSPGLAYEQYF; CDR3 DNA: TGTGCCAGCAGTCCGGGACTAGCCTACGAGCAGTACTTC